Listed here are 5 T cell receptor beta chains from one sample, sequenced in a study of PD-1 blockade in classical Hodgkin lymphoma. Each and every patient relapsed after autologous stem cell transplantation, and patients got differing brentuximab vedotin exposure. The method was immunoSEQ multiplex PCR; TCRdb's version includes in-frame clones alone and lacks a portion of them. The sample carries 41,000 or so clones, 76% recorded once. Sequences were derived from peripheral blood mononuclear cells (PBMCs), sampled at baseline. The source is a human donor with classical Hodgkin lymphoma.

The genes are TRBV5-1 and TRBJ2-7; D gene ambiguous. The V gene's germline CDR1 is SGHRS and CDR2 YFSETQ. V dropped 0 bases and J dropped 5 bases, with 3 bases sitting between them. The CDR3 runs 11 residues. The CDR3 sequence is CASSLGNEQYF. In nucleotides, the CDR3 is TGCGCCAGCAGCTTGGGAAACGAGCAGTACTTC.

The V and J genes are TRBV19 and TRBJ1-1; the D is unclear. CDR1 LNHDA and CDR2 SQIVND come from the germline V gene (reference sequence). The CDR3 runs to 13 residues. V lost 4 bases to trimming and J lost 1 base, with 7 bases between them. The CDR3 bases are TGTGCCAGTAGTAGAACCAGGAACACTGAAGCTTTCTTT. Residues: CASSRTRNTEAFF.

The V gene is TRBV27, the J gene TRBJ2-1, with 9 bases aligning to TRBD1. Trimming at V came to 5 bases and at J to 7 bases, leaving 12 bases not matched to a gene. The CDR3 has 16 residues. Germline lookup yields CDR1 MNHEY and CDR2 SMNVEV (reference sequence). The CDR3 reads CASSPVPGQGRNEQFF. In DNA form, the CDR3 reads TGTGCCAGCAGTCCCGTACCGGGACAGGGTAGGAATGAGCAGTTCTTC.

The chain joins TRBV2 to TRBJ2-7; D is undetermined. V gave up 2 bases and J gave up 2 bases, with 10 bases separating them. The CDR3 is 14 residues long. The V gene's germline CDR1 is SNHLY and CDR2 FYNNEI. For the CDR3, the DNA is TGTGCCAGCAGTGAAAGGACCGCAGCCTACGAGCAGTACTTC. Translated: CASSERTAAYEQYF. Together with reference TRBV2 and TRBJ2-7, the CDR3 gives the full variable domain: EPEVTQTPSHQVTQMGQEVILRCVPISNHLYFYWYRQILGQKVEFLVSFYNNEISEKSEIFDDQFSVERPDGSNFTLKIRSTKLEDSAMYFCASSERTAAYEQYFGPGTRLTVT.

DNA of the CDR3: TGTGCCAGCCCCACACGAAACACTGAAGCTTTCTTT. It is translated as CASPTRNTEAFF. J is TRBJ1-1 and V is TRBV7-3; D ambiguous. Germline V gene data show CDR1 as SGHTA and CDR2 as FQGTGA. V shed 8 bases and J shed 2 bases, with 9 bases lying between them. This CDR3 has 12 residues.